The source of this T cell receptor beta chain is a study of naive and memory T cell subsets. General observations from the study: Gini index rose across naive, CM, EM and EMRA in CD4 and CD8.

Germline CDR1 reads MDHEN; CDR2 reads SYDVKM. The junction had 14 bases not matched to a gene; V was cut back by 6 bases and J by 1 base. The CDR3 totals 17 residues. The sample holds a few counts of this clonotype. No antigen is known for it. Cells stained for CD3, CD4, CD8, CD45RA and CD27 were sorted into four subsets. EMRA cells were CD45RA+CD27-, and effector memory cells CD45RA-CD27-. An equimolar mix of two oligonucleotides served as the beta constant-region primer for TRBC1 and TRBC2. Four rounds of PCR amplified the ligated cDNA using nested alpha and beta constant-region primers plus SP2. In TCRdb, the UMI-ligation and nested PCR reads were re-called with MiXCR into one record per CDR3 protein. The top ten clones hold around three fifths of a sample with about 9,700 distinct CDR3 sequences, 4.5% to 6% of them seen once.

Input material: CD4+ TEMRA cells from blood. The subset: effector memory re-expressing CD45RA, CD45RA+ CD27-. The sequence was collected from a human donor in good health. The chain combines TRBV28 with TRBJ2-7; 8 nucleotides line up with TRBD1. CDR3 in amino acids: CASSPIDRGARSYEQYF. As DNA, the CDR3 is TGTGCCAGCAGCCCAATAGACAGGGGAGCGCGATCCTACGAGCAGTACTTC.